The 2 T cell receptor beta chains below all came from one sample that was sequenced in a study of T cells after yellow fever vaccination. TCRdb re-derived calls from the 5' RACE reads in MiXCR, one entry per CDR3 protein. In the table there are more than 350,000 distinct CDR3 sequences, around 10% of which are singletons. This specimen consisted of PBMCs, obtained on the day of the first yellow fever vaccination. These TCRs come from a man between 18 and 29 years old who received the YFV17D yellow fever vaccine.

This clonotype was observed a handful of times. The V and J genes are TRBV4-3 and TRBJ1-4; 7 bases are shared with TRBD1. Trimming took 0 bases from V and 5 from J; bases not matched to a gene: 6. The CDR3 is 16 residues long. Germline loops: CDR1 LGHNA, CDR2 YSLEER. CDR3 protein: CASSQDLQGRNEKLFF. DNA for the CDR3: TGCGCCAGCAGCCAAGACCTACAGGGGAGGAATGAAAAACTGTTTTTT.

This clonotype was seen a handful of times. The V gene is TRBV30, the J gene TRBJ2-5; the match to TRBD2 covers 14 bases. With 5 bases clipped from V and 5 bases from J, the junction kept 10 bases outside the gene matches. The CDR3 has 16 amino acids. Germline CDR1 and CDR2: GTSNPN and SVGIG (reference sequence). CDR3 region: CAWEGTSGGPAETQYF. The DNA of the CDR3 is TGTGCCTGGGAGGGGACTAGCGGGGGCCCCGCGGAGACCCAGTACTTC.